The rows below give T cell receptor beta chains drawn from one sample of a study of shared clonotypes between healthy human individuals. The repertoire was sequenced with immunoSEQ multiplex PCR; TCRdb's copy has only in-frame clones and lacks some. The sample includes approximately 2,300,000 clones, less than 95% of them seen just once. The sample comprised naive CD4+ T cells from PBMCs. All receptors come from a man between 18 and 35 years old in good health. Some clones in this sample may be carry-over from other donors' samples. Each CDR3 is given with its conserved first and last residue.

V	length	CDR3
TRBV19	18	CASSPPWPGLSGNTEAFF
TRBV7-9	18	CASSLMWTGARYTGELFF
TRBV5-4	12	CASSLRPGGYTF
TRBV12-5	16	CASGLGQGTPNNEQFF
TRBV6-5	15	CASSYTRDRNQPQHF
TRBV7-2	17	CASSFGTGRLSGNTIYF
TRBV7-3	17	CASSSLAGGPRTGELFF
TRBV28	17	CASSLWDGSSGANVLTF
TRBV11-2	13	CASSLGENYGQYF
TRBV5-4	13	CASSLGLNTEAFF
TRBV18	15	CASSLTTQANYGYTF
TRBV11-2	15	CASSSELALTGELFF
TRBV5-1	13	CASSGAQGVGAFF
TRBV5-4	15	CASSPYPSGSYEQYF
TRBV9	15	CASSVRGGSGEKLFF
TRBV7-2	14	CASSFDRGNQPQHF
TRBV6-1	13	CASSRTGGETQYF
TRBV7-9	11	CASSLMDEQYF
TRBV19	14	CASSQETGVQPQHF
TRBV18	12	CASSPEYNEQFF
TRBV5-4	13	CASSPEVTDTQYF
TRBV7-2	13	CASSLSGAYEQYF
TRBV6-5	13	CASSKLENRRAFF
TRBV11-2	16	CASSYRRTGEKYEQYF
TRBV5-1	16	CASSLSGGAGANVLTF
TRBV6-1	15	CASSEIPLSGNTIYF
TRBV7-8	15	CASSLQGQGTGELFF
TRBV27	17	CASSFYSTGAVHYGYTF
TRBV19	15	CASTPGQGMNYGYTF
TRBV7-3	14	CASSPQQGVWEQYF